This T cell receptor (beta chain) was identified during a study of Tregs in tolerant kidney transplant recipients. Study results and limitations: The small number of patients limits these findings pending further validation. Donor-specific Treg expansion exceeded global Treg expansion in tolerant patients, suggesting antigen drive. Some patients' samples used different primers over time, so nucleotide sequences weren't comparable.

After around 6 days with irradiated graft donor PBMCs, CFSE-labeled recipient PBMCs were FACS-sorted. As for this clone: Its matching antigen is unknown.

Assay used: immunoSEQ multiplex PCR; TCRdb lists only in-frame clones, some missing. The table records about 15,000 clones, around 53% of them present only once. The CDR3 length is 17 residues. Trimming cost V 4 bases and J 3 bases; bases outside gene matches: 9. The sequenced sample was CD4+ T cells from blood cultured with allogeneic cells, obtained before the transplant. The rearrangement uses TRBV5-7 and TRBJ2-3; 12 bases align to TRBD2. TRBV5-7 is sorted into the ORF group, with uncertain function. The sequence was collected from a human patient who received a combined kidney and bone marrow transplant. CDR3 sequence: CASSLYRTSGKTDTQYF. CDR3 coding DNA: TGTGCCAGCAGCCTTTACAGGACTAGCGGGAAAACAGATACGCAGTATTTT.